The rows below give T cell receptor beta chains drawn from one sample of a study of T-cell reconstitution after alpha-beta-depleted transplantation in children. From the PCR reads, TCRdb called clonotypes with MiXCR, one entry per CDR3 protein. The top ten clones hold roughly 15% of a sample with fewer than 550,000 distinct CDR3 sequences, roughly 10% of them seen once. The starting material was PBMCs, mostly from graft donor cells, obtained 180 days after TCRalphabeta/CD19-depleted stem cell transplant. These receptors were taken from a female patient between 2 and 15 years old who had a stem cell transplant for aplastic anemia, so the T cells may come from the graft donor. Each CDR3 is given with its conserved first and last residue. The order of the fields is V gene, clone size, J gene, D gene, CDR3 DNA, CDR3 protein. A D gene is named only where the DNA matches it firmly. Only some rows state a clone size, as once, few, many or a class for expanded clones.

TRBV7-9	few	TRBJ2-5	-	TGTGCCAGCAGCTTTCCGGAGGAGGGCCCATCCCAGTACTTC	CASSFPEEGPSQYF
TRBV14	-	TRBJ2-4	TRBD2	TGTGCCAGCAGCCAAGATAACCGGAGGCTAGCGGGAGTTGATGGAGTTGGAGCCAAAAACATTCAGTACTTC	CASSQDNRRLAGVDGVGAKNIQYF
TRBV11-2	-	TRBJ2-1	TRBD2	TGTGCCAGCAGCTTAGTCCCGGGACTAGCGGCAAATGAGCAGTTCTTC	CASSLVPGLAANEQFF
TRBV19	-	TRBJ2-1	TRBD2	TGTGCCAGTAGTGCCGGGACTAACTCCTACAATGAGCAGTTCTTC	CASSAGTNSYNEQFF
TRBV6-2/TRBV6-3	-	TRBJ2-6	-	TGTGCCAGCAGCAGAATTCGGGACTCTGGGGCCAACGTCCTGACTTTC	CASSRIRDSGANVLTF
TRBV10-3	-	TRBJ2-5	-	TGTGCCATCGCTCGAGGGCCCCAAGAGACCCAGTACTTC	CAIARGPQETQYF
TRBV20-1	many	TRBJ1-2	TRBD1	TGCAGTGCTCCTCCCCAGGGGGCTACGATGTCTGGCTACACCTTC	CSAPPQGATMSGYTF
TRBV28	-	TRBJ2-7	TRBD1	TGTGCCAGCCGAGTTTCCCAGGGGGCTCGCGAGCAGTACTTC	CASRVSQGAREQYF
TRBV20-1	many	TRBJ1-1	-	TGCAGTGCTAGAGATCCCACATGGAACACTGAAGCTTTCTTT	CSARDPTWNTEAFF
TRBV12-3/TRBV12-4	-	TRBJ2-5	TRBD1	TGTGCCATCACCCCGGTTAGGGTTAACAGGGACAGGGAAGAGACCCAGTACTTC	CAITPVRVNRDREETQYF
TRBV12-3/TRBV12-4	-	TRBJ1-4	-	TGTGCCAGCAGTTTATTAGGCCCTAATGAAAAACTGTTTTTT	CASSLLGPNEKLFF
TRBV20-1	many	TRBJ2-5	TRBD2	TGCAGTGCTAGAGAGGGACTAGCGGGTTTTCTTGGAGAGACCCAGTACTTC	CSAREGLAGFLGETQYF
TRBV6-2/TRBV6-3	few	TRBJ2-3	-	TGTGCCAGCAGTTCCCTATGGCTAGTCCAACCAGATACGCAGTATTTT	CASSSLWLVQPDTQYF
TRBV20-1	many	TRBJ1-3	-	TGCAGTGCGTTCGCTCGCTCTGGAAACACCATATATTTT	CSAFARSGNTIYF
TRBV19	-	TRBJ2-2	-	TGTGCCAGTAAATGGCGTCCCACCGGGGAGCTGTTTTTT	CASKWRPTGELFF
TRBV12-3/TRBV12-4	few	TRBJ1-6	-	TGTGCCAGCATTGGAACCGCTCTGGGGGGCTCACCCCTCCACTTT	CASIGTALGGSPLHF
TRBV6-5	-	TRBJ1-2	-	TGTGCCAGCAGTTATCAGCGGGTTCGCGGCAACTATGGCTACACCTTC	CASSYQRVRGNYGYTF
TRBV7-2	few	TRBJ2-5	TRBD2	TGTGCCAGCAGCCGAGGACTAGCGGCCCCCCAAGAGACCCAGTACTTC	CASSRGLAAPQETQYF